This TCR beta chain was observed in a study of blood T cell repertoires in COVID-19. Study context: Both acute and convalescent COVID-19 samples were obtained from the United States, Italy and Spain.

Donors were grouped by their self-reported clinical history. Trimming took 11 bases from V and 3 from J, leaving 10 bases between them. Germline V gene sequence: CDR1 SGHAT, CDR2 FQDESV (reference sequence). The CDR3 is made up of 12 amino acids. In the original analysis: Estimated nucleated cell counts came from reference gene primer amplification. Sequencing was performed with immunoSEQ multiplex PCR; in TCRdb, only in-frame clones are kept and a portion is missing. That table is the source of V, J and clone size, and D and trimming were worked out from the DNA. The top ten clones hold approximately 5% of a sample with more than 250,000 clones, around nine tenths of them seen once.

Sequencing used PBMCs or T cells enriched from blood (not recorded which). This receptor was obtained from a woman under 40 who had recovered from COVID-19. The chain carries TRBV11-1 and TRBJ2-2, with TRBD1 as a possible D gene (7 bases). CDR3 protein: CAGGTDTGELFF. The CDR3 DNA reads TGTGCCGGGGGGACAGACACCGGGGAGCTGTTTTTT.